This paragraph reports one T cell receptor (beta chain). This record comes from a study of control samples from healthy donors and cancer patients. Clones were sequenced by immunoSEQ multiplex PCR, and TCRdb holds only the in-frame ones, with some missing. The table has roughly 170,000 clones, approximately 92% seen once. The CDR3 has 13 amino acids. Germline CDR1 and CDR2: SGHTA and FQGNSA. V lost 7 bases to trimming and J lost 7 bases, with 16 bases between them. The TCR comes from a woman in her 40s in good health. This chain uses TRBV7-2 with TRBJ1-1; tentative D call: TRBD1 (6 bases). Sequenced: blood. In DNA form, the CDR3 reads TGTGCCAGCATCGGACAGTTCCAGGGTGAAGCTTTCTTT. This gives the protein CASIGQFQGEAFF. Based on the CDR3 plus reference TRBV7-2 and TRBJ1-1, the full variable domain is GAGVSQSPSNKVTEKGKDVELRCDPISGHTALYWYRQSLGQGLEFLIYFQGNSAPDKSGLPSDRFSAERTGGSVSTLTIQRTQQEDSAVYLCASIGQFQGEAFFGQGTRLTVV.